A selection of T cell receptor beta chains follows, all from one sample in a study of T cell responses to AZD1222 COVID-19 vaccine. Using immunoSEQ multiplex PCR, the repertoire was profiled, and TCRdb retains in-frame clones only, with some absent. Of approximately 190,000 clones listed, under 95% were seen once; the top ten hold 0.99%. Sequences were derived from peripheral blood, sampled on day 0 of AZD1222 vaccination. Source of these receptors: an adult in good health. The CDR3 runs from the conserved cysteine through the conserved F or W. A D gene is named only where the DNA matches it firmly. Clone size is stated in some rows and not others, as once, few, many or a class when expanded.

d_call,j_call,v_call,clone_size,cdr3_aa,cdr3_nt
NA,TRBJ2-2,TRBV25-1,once,CASSEKLANTGELFF,TGTGCCAGCAGTGAGAAACTAGCGAACACCGGGGAGCTGTTTTTT
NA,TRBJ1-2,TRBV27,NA,CASSLSPEGGDGYTF,TGTGCCAGCAGTTTATCCCCCGAGGGCGGGGATGGCTACACCTTC
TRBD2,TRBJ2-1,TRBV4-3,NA,CASSQVSGGDYNEQFF,TGCGCCAGCAGCCAAGTCTCGGGGGGGGACTACAATGAGCAGTTCTTC
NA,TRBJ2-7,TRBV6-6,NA,CASSYGVIYEQYF,TGTGCCAGCAGTTACGGGGTCATCTACGAGCAGTACTTC
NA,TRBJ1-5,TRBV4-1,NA,CASSQDNGGPPLNQPQHF,TGCGCCAGCAGCCAAGATAATGGGGGCCCACCCCTCAATCAGCCCCAGCATTTT
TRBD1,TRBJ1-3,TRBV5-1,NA,CASSFSGTGDGNTIYF,TGCGCCAGCAGCTTCTCCGGGACAGGGGATGGAAACACCATATATTTT
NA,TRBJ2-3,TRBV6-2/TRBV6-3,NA,CASSPGAAGDTQYF,TGTGCCAGCAGTCCCGGGGCCGCGGGAGATACGCAGTATTTT
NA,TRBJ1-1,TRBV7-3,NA,CASSLDGGRMNTEAFF,TGTGCCAGCAGCTTAGACGGAGGACGTATGAACACTGAAGCTTTCTTT
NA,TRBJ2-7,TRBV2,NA,CASTLAPGSDSYEQYF,TGTGCCAGCACCCTGGCCCCAGGCAGCGACTCCTACGAGCAGTACTTC
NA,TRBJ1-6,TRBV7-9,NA,CASKISAEASPLHF,TGTGCCAGCAAAATATCGGCAGAGGCTTCACCCCTCCACTTT
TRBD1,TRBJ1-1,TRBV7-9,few,CASEAGGGGTEAFF,TGTGCCAGCGAAGCAGGGGGTGGAGGCACTGAAGCTTTCTTT
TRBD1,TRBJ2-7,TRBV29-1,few,CSVVEDRGSYEQYF,TGCAGCGTTGTGGAGGACAGGGGCTCCTACGAGCAGTACTTC
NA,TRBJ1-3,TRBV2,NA,CASSASKDSPGNTIYF,TGTGCCAGCAGCGCGAGTAAGGACAGCCCTGGAAACACCATATATTTT
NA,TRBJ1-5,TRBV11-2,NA,CASSDGQPNQPQHF,TGTGCCAGCAGCGACGGACAGCCCAATCAGCCCCAGCATTTT
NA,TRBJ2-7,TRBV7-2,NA,CASSYGTAYEQYF,TGTGCCAGCAGCTACGGGACGGCCTACGAGCAGTACTTC
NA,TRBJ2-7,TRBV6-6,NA,CASSYSVVNTYEQYF,TGTGCCAGCAGTTACTCCGTTGTGAATACCTACGAGCAGTACTTC
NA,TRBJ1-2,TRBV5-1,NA,CASSLDASGYTF,TGCGCCAGCAGCTTGGACGCGAGCGGCTACACCTTC
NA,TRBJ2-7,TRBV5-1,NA,CASGTSFNYEQYF,TGCGCCAGCGGGACCTCCTTTAACTACGAGCAGTACTTC
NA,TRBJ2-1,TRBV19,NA,CASSMPTPPGNNEQFF,TGTGCCAGTAGTATGCCTACCCCCCCAGGGAACAATGAGCAGTTCTTC
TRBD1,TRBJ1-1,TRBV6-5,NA,CASSPTGVVTEAFF,TGTGCCAGCAGTCCTACAGGGGTTGTCACTGAAGCTTTCTTT
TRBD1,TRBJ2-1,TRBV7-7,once,CASSSTGGSYNEQFF,TGTGCCAGCAGCTCCACAGGGGGTTCCTACAATGAGCAGTTCTTC
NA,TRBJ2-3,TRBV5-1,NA,CASSARSPTDTQYF,TGCGCCAGCAGCGCCCGGAGTCCCACAGATACGCAGTATTTT
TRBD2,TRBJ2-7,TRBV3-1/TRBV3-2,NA,CASSHGRRNYEQYF,TGTGCCAGCAGCCACGGGAGGAGGAACTACGAGCAGTACTTC
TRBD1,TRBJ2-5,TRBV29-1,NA,CSVDQGVSRETQYF,TGCAGCGTTGATCAGGGGGTTAGTAGGGAGACCCAGTACTTC
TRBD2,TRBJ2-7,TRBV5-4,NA,CASSGTSPYEQYF,TGTGCCAGCAGCGGGACTAGTCCCTACGAGCAGTACTTC
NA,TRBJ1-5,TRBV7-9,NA,CASSLASGGAGHQFPQHF,TGTGCCAGCAGCTTGGCGTCGGGGGGCGCGGGCCATCAGTTCCCCCAGCATTTT
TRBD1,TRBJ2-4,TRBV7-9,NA,CASSLSQGDKNIQYF,TGTGCCAGCAGCTTATCACAGGGGGACAAAAACATTCAGTACTTC
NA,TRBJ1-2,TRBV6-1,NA,CASSEVNREYGYTF,TGTGCCAGCAGTGAAGTCAACAGGGAGTATGGCTACACCTTC
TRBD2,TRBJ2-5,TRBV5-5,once,CASSSTSGVETQYF,TGTGCCAGCAGCTCGACTAGCGGGGTTGAGACCCAGTACTTC
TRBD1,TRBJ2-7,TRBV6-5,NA,CASSYRQGGLHEQYF,TGTGCCAGCAGTTACCGACAGGGTGGTCTCCACGAGCAGTACTTC
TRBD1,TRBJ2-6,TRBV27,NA,CASSFSSDRVNVLTF,TGTGCCAGCAGTTTTTCTAGTGACAGGGTGAACGTCCTGACTTTC
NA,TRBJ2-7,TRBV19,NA,CASSSQTAYEQYF,TGTGCCAGTAGTTCCCAAACCGCCTACGAGCAGTACTTC